Presented here are 9 T cell receptor beta chains from one specimen sequenced in a study of cytomegalovirus exposure and HLA in healthy donors. It was with 60 Vbeta and 13 Jbeta primers that the PCR ran. Measured with immunoSEQ multiplex PCR; TCRdb has only the in-frame clones, and not every one. The sample has roughly 110,000 clones; roughly four fifths are singletons. Sequencing was performed on PBMCs. The receptors shown here come from a woman aged 45-60 years in good health and CMV-seropositive.

The rearrangement uses TRBV2 and TRBJ1-3; D not resolved. CDR3 length: 15 amino acids. The V gene lost 1 base and the J gene lost 4 bases, with 11 bases spanning the gap. Germline CDR1 and CDR2: SNHLY and FYNNEI. CDR3 nucleotide sequence: TGTGCCAGCAGTGAAGTGAGCCTCGAGGGAAACACCATATATTTT. It specifies CASSEVSLEGNTIYF.

The CDR3 DNA reads as TGTGCCAGCAGCCTGGATGTGTCGGGGGGGGAGGGGACCCAGTACTTC. Its translation: CASSLDVSGGEGTQYF. The V gene is TRBV5-6, the J gene TRBJ2-5, with 8 bases matching TRBD2. The germline CDR1 and CDR2 sequences are SGHDT and YYEEEE. This CDR3 is 16 amino acids long. Unmatched junction bases numbered 15, after V lost 4 bases and J lost 7 bases.

The J gene is TRBJ1-1, the V gene TRBV12-5, with a tentative D call TRBD1 (5 bases). The V and J ends lost 0 bases and 4 bases respectively, with 12 bases between them. The CDR3 covers 15 residues. Germline V CDR1 and CDR2: LGHNT, FRNRAP. The chain's CDR3 is CASGLVEWGGTEAFF. In DNA, the CDR3 is TGTGCTAGTGGTTTGGTAGAATGGGGCGGCACTGAAGCTTTCTTT.

This chain connects TRBV6-6 to TRBJ1-3, with a weak D call TRBD1 (6 bases). Germline CDR1 and CDR2: MNHNY and SVGAGI (reference sequence). The CDR3 spans 16 residues. Trimming pared 2 bases from V and 3 bases from J, leaving 14 bases between. The CDR3 loop reads CASSYNPGHRGNTIYF. In DNA form, the CDR3 reads TGTGCCAGCAGTTACAATCCGGGACACCGTGGAAACACCATATATTTT.

The chain joins TRBV19 to TRBJ1-5; TRBD1 aligns across 7 bases. The CDR3 has 14 residues. Unmatched junction bases numbered 15, after V lost 8 bases and J lost 11 bases. Germline lookup yields CDR1 LNHDA and CDR2 SQIVND (reference sequence). The CDR3 protein is CASATGLIGVSQHF. The CDR3 DNA is TGTGCCAGTGCGACAGGGTTGATAGGTGTGTCCCAGCATTTT.

The chain links TRBV13 to TRBJ2-5; tentatively, D is TRBD2 (6 bases). V was shortened by 5 bases and J by 4 bases, with 23 bases between the two germline ends. The CDR3 has 17 residues. Germline assignment: CDR1 PRHDT and CDR2 FYEKMQ (reference sequence). The CDR3 protein is CASSPGRGGKPGETQYF. As DNA, the CDR3 is TGTGCCAGCAGCCCCGGGCGTGGGGGGAAACCGGGAGAGACCCAGTACTTC.

The chain joins TRBV29-1 to TRBJ2-2; 11 nucleotides line up with TRBD1. Germline values: CDR1 SQVTM, CDR2 ANQGSEA. V shed 2 bases and J 5 bases; nucleotides not matched to a gene: 4. This CDR3 spans 15 amino acids. The DNA for the CDR3 is TGCAGCGTTGAATTGGGGACAGGGGGGACCGGGGAGCTGTTTTTT. The encoded protein is CSVELGTGGTGELFF.

A remark on this clone: Other DNA sequences in this specimen translate into the identical CDR3. The genes are TRBV7-2 and TRBJ2-2, with D unresolved. Looked up from germline, CDR1 is SGHTA and CDR2 is FQGNSA. This CDR3 region has 13 residues. The germline V and J ends were trimmed by 5 bases and 13 bases, with 17 bases remaining between them. The DNA of the CDR3 is TGTGCCAGCAGCCCCGCGGTCGAGTCAAGGCTGTTTTTT. Translated, it gives CASSPAVESRLFF.

This clone came up a few times. The chain couples TRBV7-8 to TRBJ2-1, with 10 bases aligning to TRBD2. Germline V gene sequence: CDR1 SGHVS, CDR2 FQNEAQ. With 5 bases clipped from V and 4 bases from J, the junction kept 8 bases outside the gene matches. The CDR3 consists of 16 residues. CDR3 protein: CASSPQPAGGYNEQFF. CDR3 nucleotides: TGTGCCAGCAGCCCGCAACCAGCGGGGGGGTACAATGAGCAGTTCTTC.